The clone carrying this TCR beta chain came up many times. Its antigen is unknown. The CDR3 spans 13 residues. V was pared by 0 bases and J by 2 bases, with 5 bases between. Germline CDR1 reads SGHAT; CDR2 reads FQNNGV. Specified time point: newly diagnosed GD, antithyroid drugs for less than 3 months. Extracted PBMC RNA gave rise to the TCR library. The authors built TCR beta libraries using iRepertoire HTBI primers and Arm-PCR of CDR3 regions. One entry per CDR3 protein results from TCRdb running MiXCR on the multiplex PCR reads. This sample yields 550,000 to 650,000 distinct CDR3 sequences, of which more than 15% are seen a single time; more than 10% belongs to the top ten. This specimen belongs to a study of regulatory T cells in long-lasting Graves disease. Study-wide findings and caveats: Accuracy might have suffered from few samples.

These data were likewise used in another study, on T cells in Graves' hyperthyroidism and ophthalmopathy.

The gene calls are TRBV11-2 and TRBJ2-7; D is unresolved. The sequence was collected from a man between 18 and 35 years old with Graves disease. The sample was peripheral blood mononuclear cells (PBMCs), taken at new diagnosis, from a patient treated with antithyroid drugs. The CDR3: CASSLDSAYEQYF. CDR3 bases: TGTGCCAGCAGCTTAGACAGTGCCTACGAGCAGTACTTC.